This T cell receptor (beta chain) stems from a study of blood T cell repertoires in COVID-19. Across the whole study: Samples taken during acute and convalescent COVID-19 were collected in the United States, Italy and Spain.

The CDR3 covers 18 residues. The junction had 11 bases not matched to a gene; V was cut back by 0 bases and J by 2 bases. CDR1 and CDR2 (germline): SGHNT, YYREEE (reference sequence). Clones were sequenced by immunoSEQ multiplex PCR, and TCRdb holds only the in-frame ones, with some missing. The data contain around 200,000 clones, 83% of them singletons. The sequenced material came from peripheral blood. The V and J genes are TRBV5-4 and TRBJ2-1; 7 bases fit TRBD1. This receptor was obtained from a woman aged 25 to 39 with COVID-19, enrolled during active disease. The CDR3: CASSLALGGPLTYNEQFF. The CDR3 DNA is TGTGCCAGCAGCTTGGCGTTAGGGGGCCCCCTTACCTACAATGAGCAGTTCTTC.